Below, one T cell receptor beta chain is given with its context. The data stem from a study of T-cell memory formation after mild COVID-19. TCR alpha and TCR beta cDNA libraries carrying sample barcodes and UMIs were produced by 5'RACE using constant-segment primers. TCRdb reanalysed the 5' RACE reads using MiXCR and keeps one entry per CDR3 protein. The sample has under 250,000 distinct CDR3 sequences, 15% seen once. From germline, CDR1 is SGHVS and CDR2 FQNEAQ. The CDR3 covers 17 residues. With V trimmed by 0 bases and J by 9 bases, 7 bases remained unmatched. This rearrangement joins TRBV7-8 to TRBJ1-6, with 11 bases identical to TRBD1. The clonotype comes from an adult woman who had mild COVID-19 (a few samples of this study predate the infection). Cell type and time point are not known. The material sequenced was PBMCs or a T cell subset sorted from them (not recorded which). The CDR3 sequence is CASSLARWDRGTSPLHF. The CDR3 nucleotides are TGTGCCAGCAGCTTAGCTAGGTGGGACAGGGGGACTTCACCCCTCCACTTT.